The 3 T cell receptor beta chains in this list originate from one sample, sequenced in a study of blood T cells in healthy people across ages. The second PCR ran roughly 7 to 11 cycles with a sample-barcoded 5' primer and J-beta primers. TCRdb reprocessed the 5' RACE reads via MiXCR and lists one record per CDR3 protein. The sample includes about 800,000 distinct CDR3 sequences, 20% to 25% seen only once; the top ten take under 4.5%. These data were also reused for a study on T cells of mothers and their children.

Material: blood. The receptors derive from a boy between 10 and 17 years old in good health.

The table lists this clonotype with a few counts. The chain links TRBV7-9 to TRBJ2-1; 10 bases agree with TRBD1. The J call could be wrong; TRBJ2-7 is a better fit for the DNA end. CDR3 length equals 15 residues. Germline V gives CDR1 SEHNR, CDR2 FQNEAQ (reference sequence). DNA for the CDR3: TGTGCCAGCAACTTTCAAGGACAGGGGGACTACGAGCAGTACTTC. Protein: CASNFQGQGDYEQYF.

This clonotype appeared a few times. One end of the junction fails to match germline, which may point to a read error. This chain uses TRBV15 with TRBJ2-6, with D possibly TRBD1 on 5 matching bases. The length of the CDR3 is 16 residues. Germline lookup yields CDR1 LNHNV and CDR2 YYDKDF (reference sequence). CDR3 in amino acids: CATSRGLSSGANVPTF. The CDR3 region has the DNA TGTGCCACCAGCAGAGGACTGAGCTCTGGGGCCAACGTCCCGACTTTC.

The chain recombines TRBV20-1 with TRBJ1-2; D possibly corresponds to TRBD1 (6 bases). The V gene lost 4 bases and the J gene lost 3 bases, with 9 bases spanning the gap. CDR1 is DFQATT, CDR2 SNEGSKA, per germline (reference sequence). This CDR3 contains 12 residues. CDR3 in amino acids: CSATGQDYGYTF. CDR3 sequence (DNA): TGCAGTGCTACGGGACAAGACTATGGCTACACCTTC.